This T cell receptor (beta chain) was retrieved from a study of cytomegalovirus exposure and HLA in healthy donors. Notes on the study in general: Confirmation in vitro established that a few CMV-associated chains were specific for CMV antigens. Sequencing likely caused a cluster of highly shared sequence variants.

60 Vbeta and 13 Jbeta primers were used in PCR. In the original analysis: Later work found about 80 million unique TCR beta chains, with about 10 million shared. Clones were sequenced by immunoSEQ multiplex PCR, and TCRdb holds only the in-frame ones, with some missing. For V, J and clone size, that table is used; D and trimming come from the DNA. The table has some 200,000 clones, over 70% seen once; the top ten hold 3.8%. Germline V lookup: CDR1 LGHNA, CDR2 YSLEER. The CDR3 is 15 residues long. V dropped 4 bases and J dropped 3 bases, with 15 bases sitting between them. Note on this clone: As yet, its antigen is unknown.

The sequence came from a man in his forties or fifties in good health and CMV-seronegative. This chain joins TRBV4-3 and TRBJ1-2; D uncertain. What was sequenced was PBMCs. The CDR3 reads CASSPSPKSHYGYTF. As DNA, the CDR3 is TGCGCCAGCAGCCCAAGCCCCAAATCCCACTATGGCTACACCTTC.